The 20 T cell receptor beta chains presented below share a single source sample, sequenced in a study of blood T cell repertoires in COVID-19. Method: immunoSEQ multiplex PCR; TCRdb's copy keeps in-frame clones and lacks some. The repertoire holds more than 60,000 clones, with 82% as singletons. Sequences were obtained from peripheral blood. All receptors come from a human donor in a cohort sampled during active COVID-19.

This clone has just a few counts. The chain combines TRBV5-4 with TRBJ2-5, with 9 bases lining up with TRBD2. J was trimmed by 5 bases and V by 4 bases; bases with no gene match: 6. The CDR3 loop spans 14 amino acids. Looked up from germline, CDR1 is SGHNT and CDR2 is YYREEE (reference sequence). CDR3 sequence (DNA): TGTGCCAGCAGCACCCGGACTAGCGATGAGACCCAGTACTTC. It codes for CASSTRTSDETQYF.

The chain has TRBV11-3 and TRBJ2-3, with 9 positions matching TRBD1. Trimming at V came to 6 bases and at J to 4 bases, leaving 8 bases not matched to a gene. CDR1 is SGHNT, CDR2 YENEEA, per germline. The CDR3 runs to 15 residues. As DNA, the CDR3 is TGTGCCAGCAGTCCTACAGGGGGCTGGTCAGATACGCAGTATTTT. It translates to CASSPTGGWSDTQYF.

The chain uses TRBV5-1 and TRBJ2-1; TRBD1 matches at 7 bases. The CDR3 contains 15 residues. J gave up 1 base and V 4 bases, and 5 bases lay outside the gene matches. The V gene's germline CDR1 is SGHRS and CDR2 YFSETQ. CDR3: CASSTDRDSYNEQFF. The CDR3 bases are TGCGCCAGCAGCACCGACAGGGATTCCTACAATGAGCAGTTCTTC.

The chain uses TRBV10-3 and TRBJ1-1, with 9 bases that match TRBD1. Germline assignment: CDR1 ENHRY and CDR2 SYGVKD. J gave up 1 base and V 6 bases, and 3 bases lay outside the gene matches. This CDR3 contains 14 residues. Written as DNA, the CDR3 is TGTGCCATCAGCCGGGACAGGGAGAACACTGAAGCTTTCTTT. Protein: CAISRDRENTEAFF.

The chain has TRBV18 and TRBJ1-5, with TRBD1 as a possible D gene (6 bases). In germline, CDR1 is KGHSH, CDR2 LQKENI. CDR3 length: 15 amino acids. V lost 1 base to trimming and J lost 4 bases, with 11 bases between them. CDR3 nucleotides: TGTGCCAGCTCACCACAGGTTCAGGGGAATCAGCCCCAGCATTTT. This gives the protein CASSPQVQGNQPQHF.

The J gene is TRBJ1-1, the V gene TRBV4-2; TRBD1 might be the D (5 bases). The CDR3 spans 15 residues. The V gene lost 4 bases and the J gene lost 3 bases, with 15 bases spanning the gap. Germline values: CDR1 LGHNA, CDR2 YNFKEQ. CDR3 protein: CASSRVQGLDTEAFF. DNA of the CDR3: TGTGCCAGCAGCCGAGTCCAGGGACTAGACACTGAAGCTTTCTTT.

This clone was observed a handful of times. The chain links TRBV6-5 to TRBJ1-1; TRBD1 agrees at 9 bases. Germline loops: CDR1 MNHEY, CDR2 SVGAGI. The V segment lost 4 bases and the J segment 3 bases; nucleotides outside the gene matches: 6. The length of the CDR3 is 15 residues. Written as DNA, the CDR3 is TGTGCCAGCAGTTCACCCGGGACAGGGCACACTGAAGCTTTCTTT. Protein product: CASSSPGTGHTEAFF.

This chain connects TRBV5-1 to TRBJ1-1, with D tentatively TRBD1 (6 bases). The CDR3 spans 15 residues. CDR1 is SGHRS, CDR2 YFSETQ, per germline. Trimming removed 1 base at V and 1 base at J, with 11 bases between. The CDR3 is CASSLSTGKNTEAFF. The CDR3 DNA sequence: TGCGCCAGCAGCTTGTCGACAGGAAAGAACACTGAAGCTTTCTTT.

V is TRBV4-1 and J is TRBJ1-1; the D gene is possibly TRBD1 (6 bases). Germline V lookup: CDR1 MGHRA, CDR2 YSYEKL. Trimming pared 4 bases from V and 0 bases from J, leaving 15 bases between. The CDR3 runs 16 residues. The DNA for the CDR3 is TGCGCCAGCAGCCTCGGGACACGGATCATGAACACTGAAGCTTTCTTT. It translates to CASSLGTRIMNTEAFF.

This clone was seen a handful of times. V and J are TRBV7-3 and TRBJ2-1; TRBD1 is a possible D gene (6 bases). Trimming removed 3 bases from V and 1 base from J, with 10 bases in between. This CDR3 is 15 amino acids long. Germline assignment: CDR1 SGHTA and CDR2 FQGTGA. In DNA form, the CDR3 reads TGTGCCAGCAGCTTTTCCAGGGGATCCTACAATGAGCAGTTCTTC. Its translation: CASSFSRGSYNEQFF.

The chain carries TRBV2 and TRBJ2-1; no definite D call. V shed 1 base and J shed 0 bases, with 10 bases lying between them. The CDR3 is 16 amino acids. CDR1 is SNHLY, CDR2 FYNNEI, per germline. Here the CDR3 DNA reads TGTGCCAGCAGTGAAGTTGATAGGAGCTCCTACAATGAGCAGTTCTTC. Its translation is CASSEVDRSSYNEQFF.

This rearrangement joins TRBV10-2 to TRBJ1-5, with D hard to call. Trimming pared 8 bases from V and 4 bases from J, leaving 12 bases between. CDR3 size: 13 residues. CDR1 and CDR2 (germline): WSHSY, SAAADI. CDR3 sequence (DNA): TGCGCCAGCGCGCGGGATTTAAATCAGCCCCAGCATTTT. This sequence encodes CASARDLNQPQHF.

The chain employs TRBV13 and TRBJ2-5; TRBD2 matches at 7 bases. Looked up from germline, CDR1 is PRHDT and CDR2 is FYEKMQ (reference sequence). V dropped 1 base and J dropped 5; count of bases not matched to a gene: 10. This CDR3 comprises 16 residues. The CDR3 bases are TGTGCCAGCAGCTTAGCTGGGGGGGATTCGGAGGAGACCCAGTACTTC. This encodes CASSLAGGDSEETQYF.

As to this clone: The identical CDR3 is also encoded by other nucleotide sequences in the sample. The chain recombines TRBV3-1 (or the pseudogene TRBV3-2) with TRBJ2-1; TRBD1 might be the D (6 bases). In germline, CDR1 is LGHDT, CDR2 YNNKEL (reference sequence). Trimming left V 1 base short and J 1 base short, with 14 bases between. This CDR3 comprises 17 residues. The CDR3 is CASSQGTGFASYNEQFF. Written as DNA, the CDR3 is TGTGCCAGCAGCCAAGGTACAGGGTTTGCGTCCTACAATGAGCAGTTCTTC.

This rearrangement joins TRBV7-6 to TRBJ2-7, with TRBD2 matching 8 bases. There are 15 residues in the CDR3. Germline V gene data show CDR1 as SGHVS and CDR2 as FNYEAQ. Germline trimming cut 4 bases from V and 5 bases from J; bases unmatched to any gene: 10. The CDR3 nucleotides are TGTGCCAGCAGCTCCCAGGACGGGGGGGGCCACGAGCAGTACTTC. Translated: CASSSQDGGGHEQYF.

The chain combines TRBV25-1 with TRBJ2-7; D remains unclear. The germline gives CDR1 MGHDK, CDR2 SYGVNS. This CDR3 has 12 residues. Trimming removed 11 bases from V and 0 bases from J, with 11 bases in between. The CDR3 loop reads CADRASSYEQYF. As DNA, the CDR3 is TGTGCCGATCGTGCGAGCTCCTACGAGCAGTACTTC.

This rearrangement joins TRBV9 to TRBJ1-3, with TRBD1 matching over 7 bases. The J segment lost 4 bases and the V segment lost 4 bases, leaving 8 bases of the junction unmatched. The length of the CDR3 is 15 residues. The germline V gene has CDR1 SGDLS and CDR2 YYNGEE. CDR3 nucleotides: TGTGCCAGCAGCCCAGAAAGGGACAGAGGAAACACCATATATTTT. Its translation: CASSPERDRGNTIYF.

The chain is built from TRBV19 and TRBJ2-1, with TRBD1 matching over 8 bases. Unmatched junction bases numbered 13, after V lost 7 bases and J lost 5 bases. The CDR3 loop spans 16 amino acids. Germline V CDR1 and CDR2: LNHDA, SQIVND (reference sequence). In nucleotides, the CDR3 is TGTGCCAGTACCACTCGGAGACAGGGGACAAACAATGAGCAGTTCTTC. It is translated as CASTTRRQGTNNEQFF.

The CDR3 loop reads CSVVPGQGGANYGYTF. The CDR3 DNA reads TGCAGCGTCGTCCCGGGACAGGGGGGAGCTAACTATGGCTACACCTTC. The chain employs TRBV29-1 and TRBJ1-2; 11 bases are shared with TRBD1. The CDR3 is made up of 16 amino acids. Looked up from germline, CDR1 is SQVTM and CDR2 is ANQGSEA. V shed 6 bases and J 0 bases; nucleotides not matched to a gene: 9.

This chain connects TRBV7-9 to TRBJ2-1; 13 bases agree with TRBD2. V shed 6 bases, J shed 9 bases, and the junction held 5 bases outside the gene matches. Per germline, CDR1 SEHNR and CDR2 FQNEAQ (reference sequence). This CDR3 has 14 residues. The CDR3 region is CASRGLAGLGEQFF. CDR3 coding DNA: TGTGCCAGCAGGGGACTAGCGGGGTTGGGTGAGCAGTTCTTC.